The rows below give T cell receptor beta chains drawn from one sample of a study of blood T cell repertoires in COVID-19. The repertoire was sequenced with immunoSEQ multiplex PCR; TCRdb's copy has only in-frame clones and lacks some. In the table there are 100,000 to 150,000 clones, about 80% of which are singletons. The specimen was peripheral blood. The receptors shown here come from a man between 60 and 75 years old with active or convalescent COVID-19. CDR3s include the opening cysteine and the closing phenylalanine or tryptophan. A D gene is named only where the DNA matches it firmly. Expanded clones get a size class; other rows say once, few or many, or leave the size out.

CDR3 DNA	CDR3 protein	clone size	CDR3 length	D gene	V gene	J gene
TGTGCCAGCAGCCCTCGACAGGGATCCTACGAGCAGTACTTC	CASSPRQGSYEQYF	-	14	TRBD1	TRBV7-2	TRBJ2-7
TGTGCCAGCAGCCCGCAGGGGGCGCTGGGCTACACCTTC	CASSPQGALGYTF	-	13	TRBD1	TRBV5-4	TRBJ1-2
TGTGCCAGCAGTGTACTAAACGAGCAGTACTTC	CASSVLNEQYF	-	11	-	TRBV2	TRBJ2-7
TGTGCCAGCAGGGCCGGACTAGCAGGGGATACGCAGTATTTT	CASRAGLAGDTQYF	few	14	TRBD2	TRBV6-5	TRBJ2-3
TGTGCCAGCAGTCTATCCTCAAGTCGTCAGGTGGCTCACCCTCAAGAGACCCAGTACTTC	CASSLSSSRQVAHPQETQYF	-	20	-	TRBV6-2/TRBV6-3	TRBJ2-5
TGTGCCAGCTCACCGTCAGTCAATCAGCCCCAGCATTTT	CASSPSVNQPQHF	-	13	-	TRBV18	TRBJ1-5
TGTGCCAGCAGTTACGACAGCACTAACTATGGCTACACCTTC	CASSYDSTNYGYTF	-	14	-	TRBV6-5	TRBJ1-2
TGTGCCACCGGCGGTGGCGGGACCCAAGGGAATGAGCAGTTCTTC	CATGGGGTQGNEQFF	-	15	-	TRBV10-3	TRBJ2-1
TGTGCCACCAGCAGAGCTCTACAGGGGGCAGATACGCAGTATTTT	CATSRALQGADTQYF	few	15	TRBD1	TRBV15	TRBJ2-3
TGTGCCAGCACCCCGGGAGGGGATATGACTGAAGCTTTCTTT	CASTPGGDMTEAFF	-	14	-	TRBV6-5	TRBJ1-1
TGTGCCAGCAGTTGGGCGGGAGGGAACTATGGCTACACCTTC	CASSWAGGNYGYTF	few	14	-	TRBV27	TRBJ1-2
TGCGCCAGCAGCTCGATACCGGGGACTTGGACTAGCGGGAGCGGGACCCAGTACTTC	CASSSIPGTWTSGSGTQYF	few	19	TRBD2	TRBV5-1	TRBJ2-5
TGCGCCAGCAGCTCAGGACAGGGTGGCACCGGGGAGCTGTTTTTT	CASSSGQGGTGELFF	-	15	TRBD1	TRBV5-1	TRBJ2-2
TGTGCCAGCAGTGCACAGGGCCGTGGCCCCTACGAGCAGTACTTC	CASSAQGRGPYEQYF	-	15	-	TRBV2	TRBJ2-7
TGTGCCAGTAGTATAAGGGGACAGCAGCAGTACTTC	CASSIRGQQQYF	once	12	TRBD1	TRBV19	TRBJ2-7
TGTGCCAGCAGCAGACAGGCTAACTATGGCTACACCTTC	CASSRQANYGYTF	few	13	-	TRBV5-4	TRBJ1-2
TGTGCCAGCAGCTTAGCGGGAAACCGCGAGCAGTACTTC	CASSLAGNREQYF	-	13	-	TRBV7-3	TRBJ2-7
TGTGCCAGCAGTAGCGGGAGATCAGGGAATGAGCAGTTCTTC	CASSSGRSGNEQFF	once	14	TRBD2	TRBV6-2/TRBV6-3	TRBJ2-1
TGTGCCAGCAGTTACTCGGGCCCTCTCGAGCAGTACTTC	CASSYSGPLEQYF	-	13	-	TRBV6-6	TRBJ2-7
TGTGCCAGTGGCGCGGGGCTAGGACTAGCCAAAAACATTCAGTACTTC	CASGAGLGLAKNIQYF	few	16	-	TRBV2	TRBJ2-4
TGTGCCAGCAGTCGAATACCGACTCCCCCAAACTACAATGAGCAGTTCTTC	CASSRIPTPPNYNEQFF	-	17	-	TRBV7-3	TRBJ2-1
TGTGCCAGCAGTCCCTCGGGGACCCAGTACTTC	CASSPSGTQYF	few	11	-	TRBV12-3/TRBV12-4	TRBJ2-5
TGTGCCAGCAGCCCCCCCCGGAACACTGAAGCTTTCTTT	CASSPPRNTEAFF	-	13	-	TRBV28	TRBJ1-1
TGTGCCAGCAGCGGGGGACTTTACAATGAGCAGTTCTTC	CASSGGLYNEQFF	-	13	-	TRBV7-3	TRBJ2-1
TGTGCCAGCAGTTGGGATAGCGGCCCCTACGAGCAGTACTTC	CASSWDSGPYEQYF	-	14	-	TRBV5-4	TRBJ2-7
TGTGCCAGCAGCCCCGGGGGGGGCGGGGGTCCCTACGAGCAGTACTTC	CASSPGGGGGPYEQYF	-	16	TRBD2	TRBV6-2/TRBV6-3	TRBJ2-7
TGTGCCAGCAGCGTATCAGGGGTTGCCTACAATGAGCAGTTCTTC	CASSVSGVAYNEQFF	-	15	-	TRBV7-2	TRBJ2-1
TGTGCCAGCTCACCTTATGGGGCAGCGGGACCTATCCAAGAGACCCAGTACTTC	CASSPYGAAGPIQETQYF	-	18	TRBD2	TRBV18	TRBJ2-5
TGTGCCAGCAGTTCAGGGTCGAACACCGGGGAGCTGTTTTTT	CASSSGSNTGELFF	medium-sized	14	-	TRBV6-4	TRBJ2-2
TGTGCCAGCTCACCTTCGGGGGAAGGGCCCCAGCATTTT	CASSPSGEGPQHF	-	13	-	TRBV18	TRBJ1-5
TGTGCCAGCAGCTTAACCCTCACTAGTTATGAGCAGTTCTTC	CASSLTLTSYEQFF	-	14	-	TRBV11-3	TRBJ2-1
TGTGCCAGCAGCCGGGGGGGGGAACTGGAAGAGACCCAGTACTTC	CASSRGGELEETQYF	-	15	TRBD2	TRBV11-3	TRBJ2-5
TGTGCCAGCAGTCCGGGGGGGTCCCAAGAGACCCAGTACTTC	CASSPGGSQETQYF	-	14	TRBD2	TRBV27	TRBJ2-5
TGTGCCAGCCAAATAGAGGGCCTTCAGAATCAGCCCCAGCATTTT	CASQIEGLQNQPQHF	-	15	-	TRBV2	TRBJ1-5
TGTGCCAGCAGCTTCATCAGACAGAACGAGCAGTACTTC	CASSFIRQNEQYF	few	13	-	TRBV11-1	TRBJ2-7
TGTGCCAGCAGTTCTCGAGAGACCCAGTACTTC	CASSSRETQYF	-	11	-	TRBV12-3/TRBV12-4	TRBJ2-5
TGTGCCAGCAGTCGGGACAGGGGGAACACCGGGGAGCTGTTTTTT	CASSRDRGNTGELFF	many	15	TRBD1	TRBV27	TRBJ2-2
TGTGCCAGCAGCTATAGGGACAGGCCTGCGACTGAAGCTTTCTTT	CASSYRDRPATEAFF	-	15	TRBD1	TRBV5-6	TRBJ1-1
TGTGCCATCAGTTACGGAACTGCCGGACAGGGAGGAGAGACCCAGTACTTC	CAISYGTAGQGGETQYF	-	17	TRBD1	TRBV10-3	TRBJ2-5
TGTGCCAGCAGTTTCTCAGGGGGGATCGGGTATGAGCAGTTCTTC	CASSFSGGIGYEQFF	-	15	-	TRBV27	TRBJ2-1
TGTGCCAGCAGTTTCGGTGGGCAGGGGGCGCGTGAGCAGTACTTC	CASSFGGQGAREQYF	few	15	TRBD1	TRBV28	TRBJ2-7
TGTGCCAGCAGCTATACAGGGATAGATACGCAGTATTTT	CASSYTGIDTQYF	-	13	-	TRBV12-3/TRBV12-4	TRBJ2-3
TGCAGCGTTGAAAAGGAGGACAGCTACGAGCAGTACTTC	CSVEKEDSYEQYF	-	13	-	TRBV29-1	TRBJ2-7
TGTGCCAGCAGCCAAGAATGGGGACAGGAAAGGGAGACCCAGTACTTC	CASSQEWGQERETQYF	few	16	TRBD1	TRBV14	TRBJ2-5
TGCAGCTCTGGACAGGGGGGTGGCTATGGCTACACCTTC	CSSGQGGGYGYTF	-	13	TRBD1	TRBV29-1	TRBJ1-2
TGTGCCAGCAGCACATACAGGGCCCTCAACACTGAAGCTTTCTTT	CASSTYRALNTEAFF	-	15	-	TRBV21-1	TRBJ1-1
TGTGCCAGCAGCTTAGTAGGTGCCCGGGAGAGGGCCCTCCACTTT	CASSLVGARERALHF	-	15	-	TRBV7-2	TRBJ1-6